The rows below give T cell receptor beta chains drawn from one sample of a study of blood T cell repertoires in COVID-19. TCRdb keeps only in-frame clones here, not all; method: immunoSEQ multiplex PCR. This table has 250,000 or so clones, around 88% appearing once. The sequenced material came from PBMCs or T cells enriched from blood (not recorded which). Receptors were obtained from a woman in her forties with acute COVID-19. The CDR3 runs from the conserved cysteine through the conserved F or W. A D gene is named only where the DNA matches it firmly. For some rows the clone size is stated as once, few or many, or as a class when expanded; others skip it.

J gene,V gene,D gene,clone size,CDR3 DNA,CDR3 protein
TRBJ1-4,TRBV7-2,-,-,TGTGCCAGCAGCTTAGGACTGTCTAATGAAAAACTGTTTTTT,CASSLGLSNEKLFF
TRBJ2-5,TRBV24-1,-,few,TGTGCCACCAGTGATCCCGGTCTGGTCGGTCAAGAGACCCAGTACTTC,CATSDPGLVGQETQYF
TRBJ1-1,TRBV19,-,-,TGTGCCAGTACCTGGGACAATCGGAACACTGAAGCTTTCTTT,CASTWDNRNTEAFF
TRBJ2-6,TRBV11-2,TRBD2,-,TGTGCCAGCATCCCCCTAGCGGGGGGGCCGTCCTCTGGGGCCAACGTCCTGACTTTC,CASIPLAGGPSSGANVLTF
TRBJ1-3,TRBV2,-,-,TGTGCCTCCACGGTTTCTGGAAACACCATATATTTT,CASTVSGNTIYF
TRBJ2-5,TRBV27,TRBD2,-,TGTGCCAGCAGTCCATGGCTAGCGGTCGTGGGAGAGACCCAGTACTTC,CASSPWLAVVGETQYF
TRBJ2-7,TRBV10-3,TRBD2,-,TGTGCCACCTCTAGCGGGGGCGACGAGCAGTACTTC,CATSSGGDEQYF
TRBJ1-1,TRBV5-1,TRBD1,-,TGCGCCAGCAGCGTCGGACAGGGAACGGCTTTCTTT,CASSVGQGTAFF
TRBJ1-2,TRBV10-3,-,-,TGTGCCATCAGGCAGGGTTTAAGTGGCTACACCTTC,CAIRQGLSGYTF
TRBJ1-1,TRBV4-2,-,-,TGTGCCAGCAACCACAACGACAGGAACACTGAAGCTTTCTTT,CASNHNDRNTEAFF
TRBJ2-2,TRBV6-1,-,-,TGTGCCAGCAGTGACAGGGGGGCCGGGGAGCTGTTTTTT,CASSDRGAGELFF
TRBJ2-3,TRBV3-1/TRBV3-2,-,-,TGTGCCAGCAGCCAAAGGGGGGGCCCTATGGATACGCAGTATTTT,CASSQRGGPMDTQYF
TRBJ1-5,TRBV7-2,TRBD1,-,TGTGCCAGCAGCTTAGAGAGTGCCGGACACAGGGGGCCCAATCAGCCCCAGCATTTT,CASSLESAGHRGPNQPQHF
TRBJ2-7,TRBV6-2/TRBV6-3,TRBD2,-,TGTGCCAGCAGTTACTCGCCTAGCGGGGTCGTCCACGAGCAGTACTTC,CASSYSPSGVVHEQYF
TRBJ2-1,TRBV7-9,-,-,TGTGCCAGCAGCTTACTAGCTCCATACAATGAGCAGTTCTTC,CASSLLAPYNEQFF
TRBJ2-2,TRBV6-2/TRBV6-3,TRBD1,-,TGTGCCAGCAGTTATTCCCCGGGACAGGGATACACCGGGGAGCTGTTTTTT,CASSYSPGQGYTGELFF
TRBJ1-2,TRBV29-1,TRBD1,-,TGCAGCGTGGTAGGACAGGGTTTCTATGGCTACACCTTC,CSVVGQGFYGYTF
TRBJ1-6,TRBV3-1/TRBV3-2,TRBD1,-,TGTGCCAGCAGCCAAGAATTGTGGCAGGGGGCTCGAAATTCACCCCTCCACTTT,CASSQELWQGARNSPLHF
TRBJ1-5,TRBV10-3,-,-,TGTGCCATCAGTGAGTACAGCGGAGGGAATCAGCCCCAGCATTTT,CAISEYSGGNQPQHF
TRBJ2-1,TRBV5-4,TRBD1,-,TGTGCCAGCAACTCGGACAGGGGGGGCTACAATGAGCAGTTCTTC,CASNSDRGGYNEQFF
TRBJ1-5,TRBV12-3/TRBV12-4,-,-,TGTGCCAGCAGACCCACAGGGAATCAGCCCCAGCATTTT,CASRPTGNQPQHF
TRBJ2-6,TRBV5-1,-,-,TGCGCCAGCAGCTTGCCGGCTGGGGCCAACGTCCTGACTTTC,CASSLPAGANVLTF
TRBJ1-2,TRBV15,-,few,TGTGCCACCAGCAGTCCCAACAGGGTTGATGGCTACACCTTC,CATSSPNRVDGYTF
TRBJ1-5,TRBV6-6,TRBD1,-,TGTGCCAGCAGCTGGGGACAGGGGAAAAATCAGCCCCAGCATTTT,CASSWGQGKNQPQHF
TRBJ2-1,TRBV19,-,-,TGTGCCAGTAGTATAGGTCTAGCCGGATGGGGTGAGCAGTTCTTC,CASSIGLAGWGEQFF
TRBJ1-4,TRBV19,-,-,TGTGCCAGTCACGGCTCGGGGGCCGGGGGGGAAAAACTGTTTTTT,CASHGSGAGGEKLFF
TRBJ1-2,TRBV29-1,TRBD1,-,TGCAGCGTTGAATCCCGGGACAGGGCCTATGGCTACACCTTC,CSVESRDRAYGYTF
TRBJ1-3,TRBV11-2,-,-,TGTGCCAGCAGTTTTGCAGGGCTCTCCTCTGGAAACACCATATATTTT,CASSFAGLSSGNTIYF